This T cell receptor beta chain came from a study of blood T cell repertoires in COVID-19. Turning to the study itself: Sources were T cells, B-cell-depleted T cells, or PBMCs; the material itself was cDNA or gDNA.

Germline CDR1 is LGHNA and CDR2 is YNFKEQ. This CDR3 is built from 16 residues. Trimming took 3 bases from V and 2 from J, leaving 14 bases between them. Under the authors' procedure: Amplification with reference gene primers provided the estimates of nucleated cell counts. Generated by immunoSEQ multiplex PCR, the TCRdb table keeps only in-frame clones and is missing some. V, J and clone size are taken as reported in that table, and D and trimming were inferred from the DNA itself. The sample holds about 43,000 clones, over 70% seen once. Input material: peripheral blood. This receptor was identified in a woman aged 60 to 75 with acute or convalescent COVID-19. The genes are TRBV4-2 and TRBJ2-1; D is possibly TRBD2 (6 bases). The CDR3 here is CASSQFHGTPYNEQFF. The CDR3 DNA reads as TGTGCCAGCAGCCAGTTCCACGGGACTCCCTACAATGAGCAGTTCTTC.